The clone carrying this T cell receptor (beta chain) was seen many times. What it binds is unknown. This sample is part of a study of T-cell memory formation after mild COVID-19. Regarding the study as a whole: Pre-infection memory held some responding clones, suggesting pre-existing cross-reactive T cells responded. Later expanders leaned toward CD4+, whereas clones contracting from day 15 to 85 were balanced CD4/CD8.

In TCRdb, the 5' RACE reads were re-called with MiXCR into one record per CDR3 protein. The table lists about 240,000 distinct CDR3 sequences, over 9% of them singletons, with around a fifth in the top ten. The CDR3 length is 12 residues. V lost 6 bases and J lost 2, with 8 bases in between. The TCR sequence derives from a man younger than 35 who had mild COVID-19 (a few samples of this study predate the infection). Cell type and time point are not known. Material: PBMCs or a T cell subset sorted from them (not recorded which). This chain joins TRBV12-3 or TRBV12-4 and TRBJ2-7; D unclear. This CDR3 reads CASSQGPYEQYF. CDR3 DNA: TGTGCCAGCAGCCAAGGGCCCTACGAGCAGTACTTC.